The clone carrying this T cell receptor (beta chain) was seen a few times. Its antigen remains unknown. These data are taken from a study of OX40 agonist ivuxolimab in advanced cancers. Study context: The study treated patients with ivuxolimab, an agonistic anti-OX40 (CD134) antibody. Points from the study as a whole: Some nonresponders likewise displayed low normalized T-cell clonal expansion. The expanded peripheral T cells' antigen specificity was not determined.

This CDR3 is 10 amino acids long. V was trimmed by 2 bases and J by 7 bases, leaving 5 bases between them. Germline CDR1 DFQATT, CDR2 SNEGSKA (reference sequence). Only in-frame clones appear in the TCRdb table, and some are missing; sequencing was by immunoSEQ multiplex PCR. The sample lists about 48,000 clones; approximately 84% were seen once. This TCR was sampled from an adult with an advanced solid tumor such as melanoma, head and neck, liver or kidney cancer. The V and J genes are TRBV20-1 and TRBJ1-1, with D possibly being TRBD1 (5 bases). Source: CD4+ or CD8+ T cells sorted from blood, taken in a trial of the OX40 agonist ivuxolimab. CDR3 sequence: CSARQGEAFF. In DNA, the CDR3 is TGCAGTGCTAGACAGGGTGAAGCTTTCTTT.